A selection of T cell receptor beta chains follows, all from one sample in a study of memory B cells and T cells in multiple sclerosis. No cognate antigen is known for these TCRs. Here immunoSEQ multiplex PCR was the method, and the copy in TCRdb shows in-frame clones only, minus some. The sample contains approximately 32,000 clones, more than 75% of which appear only once. Sequenced input: PBMCs from blood kept in culture. These receptors were taken from a human donor with multiple sclerosis. CDR3s leave out the opening cysteine and the closing phenylalanine or tryptophan.

TRBJ1-3 TRBV7-9 ASSSWQGGFGNTIY
TRBJ1-2 TRBV19 ASNDLYGYT
. TRBV18 ASSALVAGQGYEQY
TRBJ1-2 TRBV7-8 ASSLDGGGMIYGYT
TRBJ2-7 TRBV27 ASKPQREQSYEQY
TRBJ2-3 TRBV19 ASSIRQGSTDTQY
TRBJ2-5 TRBV9 ASSVMLAGGQETQY
TRBJ1-1 TRBV30 AWSIQGDTEAF
TRBJ2-3 TRBV5-1 ASSLGGRPDTQY
TRBJ2-3 TRBV27 ASTPTGRGTDTQY
TRBJ2-3 TRBV5-6 ASSLVQGSADTQY
TRBJ2-3 TRBV11-1 ASSPELYTDTQY
TRBJ2-7 TRBV6-1 ASSDSTGGWHEQY
TRBJ1-3 TRBV19 ASLTPGHQPGNTIY
TRBJ2-7 TRBV13 ASSLVPYEQY
TRBJ2-7 TRBV14 ASSQKVEQY
TRBJ2-1 TRBV27 ASSPGLSRWF
TRBJ2-5 TRBV5-1 ASSLETLYQETQY
TRBJ1-1 TRBV5-6 ASSRRGPMNTEAF
TRBJ2-7 TRBV19 ASSIYPSYEQY
TRBJ2-7 TRBV18 ASSPGGSPYEQY
TRBJ2-2 TRBV4-1 ASSRGQGGPGELF
TRBJ2-3 TRBV28 ASSLEMGQSELADTQY
TRBJ2-2 TRBV27 ASSLAAAIGGELF
TRBJ2-1 TRBV19 ASSIIRTGTYNEQF
TRBJ2-7 TRBV27 ASSWGPGGFEPY
TRBJ2-3 TRBV10-2 ASSEGSGVITDTQY
TRBJ2-7 TRBV5-4 ASSLAGTGFYEQY
TRBJ2-1 TRBV10-2 ASSLRGVREQF
TRBJ1-1 TRBV2 ASSERTPNTEAF
TRBJ1-4 TRBV30 AWSGVANEKLF
TRBJ1-5 TRBV6-1 ASRDGFQPQH
TRBJ1-2 TRBV6-6 ASSKNYGYT
TRBJ1-1 TRBV15 ATSSGTANTEAF
TRBJ2-1 TRBV5-6 ASNPGNNEQF
TRBJ1-2 TRBV2 ARTLGGGRGYT
TRBJ2-7 TRBV4-2 ASSQDSLRAVYEQY
TRBJ1-1 TRBV5-4 ASSFDSRDLNTEAF
TRBJ2-3 TRBV5-8 ASSLPRLGVLTDTQY
TRBJ2-3 TRBV15 ATSRDRGVANTQY
TRBJ2-7 TRBV10-1 ARPAGTSGSGPYEQY